The clone carrying this T cell receptor (beta chain) turned up a few times. Its cognate antigen is unknown. These data are taken from a study of T-cell reconstitution after alpha-beta-depleted transplantation in children. Findings and limits, study-wide: There were reportedly several hundred expanded graft clones from which alpha-beta T cells came about two months after transplant.

V lost 3 bases to trimming and J lost 2 bases; unmatched junction nucleotides: 4. CDR3 length: 14 amino acids. Molecular barcoding with unique molecular identifiers was used for the TCRbeta library. Using its own MiXCR run on the PCR reads, TCRdb lists one record per CDR3 protein. Among fewer than 700,000 distinct CDR3 sequences listed, approximately 12% were seen once. The sequence came from a male patient younger than 18 who had a stem cell transplant for acute myeloid leukemia, so the T cells may come from the graft donor. The sample consisted of PBMCs, mostly from graft donor cells, taken 360 days after TCRalphabeta/CD19-depleted stem cell transplant. The chain links TRBV12-3 or TRBV12-4 to TRBJ2-7; TRBD2 matches at 7 bases. CDR3: CASSFLGGTYEQYF. DNA of the CDR3: TGTGCCAGCAGTTTTCTGGGAGGGACCTACGAGCAGTACTTC.